This T cell receptor beta chain originates from a study of CD8 T cells in ankylosing spondylitis. Notes on the study in general: It appeared that ankylosing spondylitis blood was characterized by a TCR beta motif of seven or eight highly homologous variants. As for the disease-linked clones, they showed a CD8+ phenotype and occurred at relatively low frequencies in peripheral blood. Clones linked to disease were reported to show significant enrichment in matched ankylosing spondylitis synovial fluid.

Comment on this clonotype: Antigen specificity is unknown.

TCRdb itself ran the 5' RACE reads through MiXCR, one entry per CDR3 protein. The repertoire holds more than 250,000 distinct CDR3 sequences, with under 8.5% as singletons. This CDR3 spans 12 amino acids. CDR1 is DFQATT, CDR2 SNEGSKA, per germline (reference sequence). This clonotype was obtained from a male donor with ankylosing spondylitis. Sequenced material: blood, either unsorted or a sorted T cell fraction (not recorded which). V gene TRBV20-1 combines with J gene TRBJ2-5; weak D call: TRBD2 (6 bases). The DNA of the CDR3 is TGCAGCCTCTACCGGACTACCAGGACGGAGTACTTC. This sequence encodes CSLYRTTRTEYF.